This TCR beta chain was sequenced during a study of T cell responses to AZD1222 COVID-19 vaccine. As for this clone: Its antigen is not identified.

Between the trimmed V and J ends, which lost 6 bases and 6 bases, there was a span of 9 bases. Germline V CDR1 and CDR2: ENHRY, SYGVKD. The CDR3 length is 11 residues. The protocol was immunoSEQ multiplex PCR, while the TCRdb copy is restricted to in-frame clones and leaves out a portion. Of 100,000 to 140,000 clones detected, more than 70% appear once; the ten largest clones hold under 7%. Points from the study as a whole: Baseline serology detected seropositivity in only 5 to 7 AZD1222 recipients. Variant regions that are unmutated are reportedly the target of nearly half of spike-specific TCRs.

The material sequenced was peripheral blood, taken on day 0 of AZD1222 vaccination. The V gene is TRBV10-3, the J gene TRBJ2-7, with unresolved D. The TCR was taken from an adult in good health. CDR3 region: CAISRHGEQYF. CDR3 nucleotides: TGTGCCATCAGCCGTCATGGCGAGCAGTACTTC.